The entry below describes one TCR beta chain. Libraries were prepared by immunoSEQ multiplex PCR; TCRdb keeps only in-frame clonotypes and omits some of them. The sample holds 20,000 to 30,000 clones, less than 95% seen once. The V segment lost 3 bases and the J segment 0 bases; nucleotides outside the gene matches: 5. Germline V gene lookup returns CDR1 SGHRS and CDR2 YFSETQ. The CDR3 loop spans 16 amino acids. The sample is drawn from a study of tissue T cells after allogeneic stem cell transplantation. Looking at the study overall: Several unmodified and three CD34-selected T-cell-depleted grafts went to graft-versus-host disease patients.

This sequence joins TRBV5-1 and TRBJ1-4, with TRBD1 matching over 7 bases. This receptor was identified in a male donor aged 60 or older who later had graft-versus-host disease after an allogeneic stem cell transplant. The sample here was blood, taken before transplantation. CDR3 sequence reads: CASSSGTVATNEKLFF. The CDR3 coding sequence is TGCGCCAGCAGCTCTGGGACAGTTGCAACTAATGAAAAACTGTTTTTT.